This T cell receptor (beta chain) was retrieved from a study of blood T cell repertoires in COVID-19. Study summary: Italy, Spain and the United States were the sources of the convalescent and acute COVID-19 samples.

TCRdb's table, derived via immunoSEQ multiplex PCR, lists solely in-frame clones and lacks some. The sample includes around 300,000 clones, almost 85% of them seen just once. There are 13 residues in the CDR3. CDR1 SGHTA and CDR2 FQGTGA come from the germline V gene. V lost 2 bases, J lost 7 bases, and 9 bases lay in between. Sample: peripheral blood. The V call is TRBV7-3, the J call TRBJ2-1, with D unclear. The clonotype comes from a human donor in a cohort sampled during active COVID-19. CDR3 residues: CASSLEGGNEQFF. CDR3 sequence (DNA): TGTGCCAGCAGCTTAGAAGGCGGAAATGAGCAGTTCTTC.